This T cell receptor beta chain was sequenced for a study of identical twins (dated by TCRdb to the mid-2010s). Study-level background: To test whether fetal clonotypes persist, this study deep-sequenced TCR alpha and beta repertoires from monozygotic twins, from unrelated adults of various ages, and from cord blood. Replicate twin experiments were performed at different times using different library preparation protocols to rule out contamination.

A note on this clonotype: Its antigen is unknown. No much larger clonotype is one base removed from it; base qualities were not supplied.

Findings and caveats that apply to the study as a whole: Because the same donors could not be followed over many years, the conclusions relied on cross-sectional statistical analysis. In monozygotic twins, recombination models systematically underestimated out-of-frame TCR alpha sharing, but the models matched the sharing seen between unrelated individuals. In beta out-of-frame sequences, excess twin sharing was weaker, because having fewer shared sequences lowered the signal-to-noise ratio. Zero-insertion analyses could be partly confounded by invariant T cells such as MAIT and iNKT, although diverse VJ usage argued against such confounding for most clonotypes. Abundant cord blood beta clonotypes had fewer insertions, young adult naive repertoires showed a similar but weaker trend, and memory repertoires showed no such trend. Compared with coincidental sharing between unrelated individuals, out-of-frame TCR alpha sequences shared between twins showed an excess of sequences with low generation probability.

Every donor in the study was a healthy Caucasian. Three unrelated non-twin adults were additionally sequenced: a male aged 18 to 30, a male aged 50 to 59 and a female aged 50 to 59. Miltenyi CD45RO+ enrichment and human naive T-cell isolation kits were used to isolate memory (CD45RO+) and naive T cells from PBMC. Via the germline V gene, CDR1 is SGHDT and CDR2 YYEEEE. Counted from cysteine to phenylalanine, this CDR3 has 15 amino acids. Only the CDR3 DNA stays, 45 bases, in frame from base 1. V loses 3 bases at its end and J loses 4 bases; junction bases beyond the gene matches: 9. Receptor libraries were prepared by 5' RACE. Sequenced on an Illumina HiSeq 2000. Template switching added a universal primer binding site, and the final cDNA carried a unique molecular identifier that allowed TCR cDNA molecules to be counted accurately. Specific primers in the conserved constant-segment region were used to synthesize first-strand cDNA for the TCR alpha and beta chains. To control for contamination, each cDNA library was double barcoded with a SMART-Mk sample barcode plus Illumina barcodes. Two successive PCR steps introduced TruSeq adapter sequences along with Illumina sample barcodes. The Illumina HiSeq platform was used with custom primers to sequence TCR alpha and beta cDNA libraries. Regarding the original processing steps: MiGEC processed the raw reads to extract unique molecular identifiers, while MiXCR was used to determine the CDR3 positions. Recombination models were inferred per individual with the repgenHMM and IGoR tools using an EM algorithm. Shared clonotypes were analyzed with the tcR package in R, and sharing was normalized by the product of cloneset sizes. To study raw recombination free of thymic and clonal selection effects, out-of-frame nonproductive sequences were analyzed. TCRdb passed the public sequencing reads through fastp at Q25 and MiXCR, retaining productive beta sequences. Rows merge per CDR3 protein into single entries with the most common DNA and genes. Here the V and J calls rest on TCRdb's processing, not on the authors' analysis. The sample table contains 450,000 or so distinct CDR3 sequences; only one count was recorded for approximately 17% of them. The ten top clones hold about 12% of the sample.

Sequences were obtained from naive T cells sorted from blood. This specimen's cell subset or site label, interpreted: cells isolated with a human naive T-cell isolation kit. The rearrangement joined TRBV5-6 to TRBJ2-7, and 8 bases in between align with TRBD1. The clonotype originates from a man between 45 and 60 years old in good health. This receptor carries the CDR3 CASSSLDRAQYEQYF. The DNA is as follows: TGTGCCAGCAGCTCCCTGGACAGGGCACAGTACGAGCAGTACTTC.